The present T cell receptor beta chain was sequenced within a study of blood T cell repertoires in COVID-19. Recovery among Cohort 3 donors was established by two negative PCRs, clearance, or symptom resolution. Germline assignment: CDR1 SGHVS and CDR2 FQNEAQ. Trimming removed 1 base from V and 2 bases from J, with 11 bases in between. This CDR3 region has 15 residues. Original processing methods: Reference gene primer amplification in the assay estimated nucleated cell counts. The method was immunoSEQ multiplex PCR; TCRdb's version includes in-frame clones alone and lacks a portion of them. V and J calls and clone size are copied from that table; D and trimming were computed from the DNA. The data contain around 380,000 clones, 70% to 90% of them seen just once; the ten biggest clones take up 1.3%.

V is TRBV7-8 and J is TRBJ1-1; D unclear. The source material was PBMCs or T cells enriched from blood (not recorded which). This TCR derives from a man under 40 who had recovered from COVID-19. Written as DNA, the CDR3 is TGTGCCAGCAGCTTAGGACTGGTCCTAAACACTGAAGCTTTCTTT. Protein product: CASSLGLVLNTEAFF.